A selection of T cell receptor beta chains follows, all from one sample in a study of blood T cell repertoires in COVID-19. Generated by immunoSEQ multiplex PCR, the TCRdb table keeps only in-frame clones and is missing some. The sample contains 35,000 to 40,000 clones, about 74% of which appear only once. The sequenced sample consisted of peripheral blood. The receptors were gathered from a man between 65 and 79 years old with COVID-19, enrolled during active disease. Both conserved end residues are part of each CDR3. The D gene is left open where the match is weak. A row's size may be missing; if present it is once, few, many or a size class.

d_gene	j_gene	abundance	v_gene	CDR3nt	CDR3aa
.	TRBJ1-2	.	TRBV7-9	TGTGCCAGCAGCTTAGACAGCTTCTATGGCTACACCTTC	CASSLDSFYGYTF
TRBD1	TRBJ2-1	.	TRBV11-2	TGTGCCAGCACACCAGGGGGCAGCTCCTACAATGAGCAGTTCTTC	CASTPGGSSYNEQFF
TRBD1	TRBJ1-4	few	TRBV7-2	TGTGCCAGCAGCTTAGCCCCAGGGGGCATTAATGAAAAACTGTTTTTT	CASSLAPGGINEKLFF
.	TRBJ1-6	.	TRBV19	TGTGCCAGTACAATAAGTGGGCAGACCTATAATTCACCCCTCCACTTT	CASTISGQTYNSPLHF
TRBD1	TRBJ2-1	.	TRBV24-1	TGTGCCACCAGTTTTTATGGACAGGGAGATGAGCAGTTCTTC	CATSFYGQGDEQFF
TRBD2	TRBJ2-5	.	TRBV12-5	TGTGCTAGTGGACTCACTAGCGGTAGTAAGAGGACCCAGTACTTC	CASGLTSGSKRTQYF
TRBD1	TRBJ2-5	.	TRBV6-5	TGTGCCAGCAGTCGACAGGGGATAGAGACCCAGTACTTC	CASSRQGIETQYF
.	TRBJ1-5	few	TRBV6-2/TRBV6-3	TGTGCCAGCAGTTACTCTGGCAGCAATCAGCCCCAGCATTTT	CASSYSGSNQPQHF
TRBD1	TRBJ1-6	.	TRBV11-2	TGTGCCAGCAGCCCCCTCCAGGGGGCATCCTATAATTCACCCCTCCACTTT	CASSPLQGASYNSPLHF
TRBD2	TRBJ2-1	once	TRBV11-2	TGTGCCAGCAGCTCCCCCCTTCGACTAGCGGGAGGGCCTTTGGATGAGCAGTTCTTC	CASSSPLRLAGGPLDEQFF
.	TRBJ1-1	.	TRBV7-9	TGTGCCAGCAGCTGGGGCGCGGGGCGGTTGACTGAAGCTTTCTTT	CASSWGAGRLTEAFF
TRBD2	TRBJ2-1	many	TRBV10-2	TGCGCCAGCAGAGAAGCGGGACCCTACAATGAGCAGTTCTTC	CASREAGPYNEQFF
.	TRBJ1-2	.	TRBV10-3	TGTGCCATCAGTGGACAATCTGGTAACTATGGCTACACCTTC	CAISGQSGNYGYTF
.	TRBJ1-6	.	TRBV19	TGTGCCAGTTGCAGGGACAACAATTCACCCCTCCACTTT	CASCRDNNSPLHF
TRBD1	TRBJ1-6	once	TRBV3-1/TRBV3-2	TGTGCCAGCAGCCAAGACAGGGACAGCACCTTAAATAATTCACCCCTCCACTTT	CASSQDRDSTLNNSPLHF
TRBD1	TRBJ1-2	few	TRBV9	TGTGCCAGCAGCACTGGACAGGGCGATGGCTACACCTTC	CASSTGQGDGYTF
.	TRBJ1-3	few	TRBV4-2	TGTGCCAGCAGCGACAACGACCGGAACTCTGGAAACACCATATATTTT	CASSDNDRNSGNTIYF
.	TRBJ1-2	few	TRBV6-5	TGTGCCAGCAGTTACTCGGCAGCTAACTATGGCTACACCTTC	CASSYSAANYGYTF
TRBD1	TRBJ2-2	.	TRBV11-2	TGTGCCAGCAGTTTGGACAGGGGGCGGACCGGGGAGCTGTTTTTT	CASSLDRGRTGELFF
TRBD1	TRBJ2-2	.	TRBV7-2	TGTGCCAGCAGCCCCCGACAGGGGACCGGGGAGCTGTTTTTT	CASSPRQGTGELFF
TRBD1	TRBJ1-3	.	TRBV7-2	TGTGCCAGCAGCTTACCTACAGGGGGCTCTGGAAACACCATATATTTT	CASSLPTGGSGNTIYF
.	TRBJ2-3	.	TRBV2	TGTGCCAGCAGTGTAGGGACTGGAGATACGCAGTATTTT	CASSVGTGDTQYF
.	TRBJ2-1	.	TRBV7-2	TGTGCCAGCAGTTCTCGGTGGAATGAGCAGTTCTTC	CASSSRWNEQFF
.	TRBJ2-1	.	TRBV20-1	TGCAGTGCTAGTAACGAGGACTCGTACAATGAGCAGTTCTTC	CSASNEDSYNEQFF
TRBD2	TRBJ2-7	.	TRBV19	TGTGCCAGTAGCTCTAGCGGGGATTACGAGCAGTACTTC	CASSSSGDYEQYF
.	TRBJ1-5	.	TRBV19	TGTGCCAGTAGTATCCTCCGCTCGACAGGCCGGAATCAGCCCCAGCATTTT	CASSILRSTGRNQPQHF
TRBD1	TRBJ1-6	.	TRBV19	TGTGCCAGTAGTCTAAGGACAGGGGGAGGTTCACCCCTCCACTTT	CASSLRTGGGSPLHF